Following are 14 T cell receptor beta chains from one sample sequenced in a study of monozygotic twins with inflammatory bowel disease. TCRdb reprocessed the 5' RACE reads, with one entry per CDR3 protein and no DNA. The table lists 400,000 to 500,000 distinct CDR3 sequences. Sequenced input: blood. All receptors come from a human donor with ulcerative colitis or Crohn's disease, or a healthy co-twin of an affected twin (not recorded which).

V and J are TRBV4-3 and TRBJ2-2; TCRdb outputs TRBD2, but without DNA this stays unchecked. This CDR3 is built from 16 residues. Germline loops: CDR1 LGHNA, CDR2 YSLEER. Here the CDR3 reads CASSLRLAANTGELFF.

The rearrangement joins TRBV11-2 to TRBJ2-1; there is no DNA to check the TCRdb D call of TRBD1. The CDR3 sequence is 12 residues long. CDR1 is SGHAT and CDR2 is FQNNGV in the germline V gene. The CDR3 reads CASSLGLGRGVF.

V usage is TRBV7-9 and J usage is TRBJ1-3; checking the TCRdb D call of TRBD1 is not possible without DNA. Per the germline V gene, CDR1 is SEHNR and CDR2 is FQNEAQ (reference sequence). The CDR3 length is 15 residues. The CDR3 is CASSPIGARENTIYF.

The chain couples TRBV4-1 to TRBJ2-7; TCRdb picks TRBD1, but there is no DNA to check that call. The germline CDR1 and CDR2 sequences are MGHRA and YSYEKL. This CDR3 is built from 14 residues. CDR3 sequence reads: CASTLRQGGYEQYF.

The chain carries TRBV19 and TRBJ2-3; there is no DNA to check the TCRdb D call of TRBD1. CDR1 and CDR2 from the germline V gene are LNHDA and SQIVND (reference sequence). This CDR3 contains 14 residues. Here the CDR3 reads CASTPGEGADTQYF.

The rearrangement links TRBV7-2 to TRBJ2-2. The CDR3 loop spans 15 amino acids. The germline V gene encodes CDR1 SGHTA and CDR2 FQGNSA. This CDR3 reads CASSSPISPPGELFF. The full variable domain, in which reference TRBV7-2 and TRBJ2-2 provide the parts outside the CDR3, is GAGVSQSPSNKVTEKGKDVELRCDPISGHTALYWYRQSLGQGLEFLIYFQGNSAPDKSGLPSDRFSAERTGGSVSTLTIQRTQQEDSAVYLCASSSPISPPGELFFGEGSRLTVL.

This chain connects TRBV28 to TRBJ2-7; TCRdb's assignment of TRBD2 cannot be checked, as there is no DNA. Looked up from germline, CDR1 is MDHEN and CDR2 is SYDVKM. The CDR3 runs to 14 residues. The CDR3 reads CASSLPGGPYEQYF. The full variable domain, with the rest looked up from reference TRBV28 and TRBJ2-7, is DVKVTQSSRYLVKRTGEKVFLECVQDMDHENMFWYRQDPGLGLRLIYFSYDVKMKEKGDIPEGYSVSREKKERFSLILESASTNQTSMYLCASSLPGGPYEQYFGPGTRLTVT.

The chain employs TRBV11-2 and TRBJ2-7; TCRdb calls TRBD2, which cannot be checked without DNA. CDR1 and CDR2 (germline): SGHAT, FQNNGV. CDR3 length: 16 residues. CDR3 in amino acids: CASSLEGSGIPYEQYF.

This chain uses TRBV2 with TRBJ2-1; TCRdb picks TRBD2, but there is no DNA to check that call. From germline, CDR1 is SNHLY and CDR2 FYNNEI. The CDR3 extends over 18 amino acids. The CDR3 region is CASSVGTSGTSSYNEQFF.

V usage is TRBV20-1 and J usage is TRBJ2-3; TCRdb lists TRBD2, though no DNA is available to test this call. CDR3 size: 15 residues. Per germline, CDR1 DFQATT and CDR2 SNEGSKA (reference sequence). The chain's CDR3 is CSASPGTSWTDTQYF.

The rearrangement uses TRBV15 and TRBJ2-1. The CDR3 loop spans 11 amino acids. Germline assignment: CDR1 LNHNV and CDR2 YYDKDF (reference sequence). The CDR3 here is CATSLLDEQFF. The whole variable domain, remainder taken from reference TRBV15 and TRBJ2-1, is DAMVIQNPRYQVTQFGKPVTLSCSQTLNHNVMYWYQQKSSQAPKLLFHYYDKDFNNEADTPDNFQSRRPNTSFCFLDIRSPGLGDTAMYLCATSLLDEQFFGPGTRLTVL.

This chain joins TRBV7-6 and TRBJ1-2; without DNA, the TCRdb call of TRBD1 cannot be checked. CDR3 size: 17 residues. The germline V gene has CDR1 SGHVS and CDR2 FNYEAQ. The CDR3 protein is CASSTNPGQGGLYGYTF.

V is TRBV28 and J is TRBJ2-2; the TCRdb D gene call, TRBD1, has no DNA to confirm it. Per the germline V gene, CDR1 is MDHEN and CDR2 is SYDVKM. This CDR3 region has 15 residues. Here the CDR3 reads CASSPTGSSTGELFF.

The genes are TRBV7-3 and TRBJ2-3. The germline V gene has CDR1 SGHTA and CDR2 FQGTGA. This CDR3 is built from 14 residues. The CDR3 loop is CASRVGFSTDTQYF.